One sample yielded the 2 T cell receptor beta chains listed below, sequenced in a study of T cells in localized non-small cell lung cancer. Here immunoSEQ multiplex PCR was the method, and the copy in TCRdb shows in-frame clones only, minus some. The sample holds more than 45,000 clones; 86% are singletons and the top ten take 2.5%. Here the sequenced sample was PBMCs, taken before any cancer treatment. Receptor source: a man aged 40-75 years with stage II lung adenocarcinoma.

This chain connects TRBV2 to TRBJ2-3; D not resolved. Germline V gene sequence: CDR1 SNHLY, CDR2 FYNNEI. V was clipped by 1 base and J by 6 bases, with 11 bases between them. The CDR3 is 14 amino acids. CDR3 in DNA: TGTGCCAGCAGTGAAGTCGGGCCGAGGGATACGCAGTATTTT. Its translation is CASSEVGPRDTQYF. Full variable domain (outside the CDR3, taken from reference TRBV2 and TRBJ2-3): EPEVTQTPSHQVTQMGQEVILRCVPISNHLYFYWYRQILGQKVEFLVSFYNNEISEKSEIFDDQFSVERPDGSNFTLKIRSTKLEDSAMYFCASSEVGPRDTQYFGPGTRLTVL.

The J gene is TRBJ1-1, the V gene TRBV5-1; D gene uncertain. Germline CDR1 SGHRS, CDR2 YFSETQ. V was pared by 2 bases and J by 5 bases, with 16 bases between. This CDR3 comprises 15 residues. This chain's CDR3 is CASSLRQSEGTEAFF. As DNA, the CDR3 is TGCGCCAGCAGCTTAAGGCAAAGCGAAGGGACTGAAGCTTTCTTT.